Below are 22 T cell receptor beta chains sequenced from a single sample in a study of T cells in Graves' hyperthyroidism and ophthalmopathy. Amplified TCR beta CDR3 regions came from RNA transcripts. First-round RT-PCR with HTBI primers amplified the TCR CDR3 region. TCRdb independently ran MiXCR on the multiplex PCR reads; one entry per CDR3 protein. The sample has 110,000 to 150,000 distinct CDR3 sequences, more than 20% seen once. Sequencing was done on a sample of blood. The receptors shown here come from a woman aged 45 to 65 with Graves' hyperthyroidism that later progressed to Graves' ophthalmopathy.

There are many counts of this clonotype. The rearrangement joins TRBV10-3 to TRBJ2-5; a weak D match, TRBD2 (6 bases). Germline loops: CDR1 ENHRY, CDR2 SYGVKD. This CDR3 is built from 12 residues. With 3 bases removed from V and 5 bases from J, the gap between germline ends came to 7 bases. The CDR3 nucleotides read TGTGCCATCAGTGAACGGGGGGAGACCCAGTACTTC. Protein: CAISERGETQYF.

This clonotype occurred a few times. The chain couples TRBV15 to TRBJ2-1; D perhaps matches TRBD1 (5 bases). V was pared by 3 bases and J by 2 bases, with 5 bases between. The germline V gene has CDR1 LNHNV and CDR2 YYDKDF (reference sequence). The CDR3 is 13 amino acids. CDR3 nucleotide sequence: TGTGCCACCAGCAGGGACACCTACAATGAGCAGTTCTTC. It translates to CATSRDTYNEQFF.

This clonotype has a count of ten or more. The rearrangement uses TRBV6-1 and TRBJ1-5; 8 nucleotides align to TRBD1. The CDR3 has 16 residues. Germline loops: CDR1 MNHNS, CDR2 SASEGT. Trimming at V came to 7 bases and at J to 7 bases, leaving 15 bases not matched to a gene. CDR3 protein: CASIKRPDREDQPQHF. The CDR3 DNA reads as TGTGCCAGCATAAAACGTCCGGACAGGGAAGACCAGCCCCAGCATTTT.

In its sample, this clonotype was seen many times. V and J are TRBV12-3 or TRBV12-4 and TRBJ2-3, with 11 bases identical to TRBD2. The CDR3 has 16 residues. With 5 bases clipped from V and 4 bases from J, the junction kept 8 bases outside the gene matches. The CDR3 here is CASSVLLAGEADTQYF. CDR3 coding DNA: TGTGCCAGCAGTGTCCTACTAGCGGGAGAGGCAGATACGCAGTATTTT.

This clonotype was picked up many times. The V gene is TRBV11-3, the J gene TRBJ2-3; tentatively, D is TRBD2 (5 bases). Germline V CDR1 and CDR2: SGHNT, YENEEA. The CDR3 is 15 amino acids. V was cut by 6 bases and J by 1 base, with 14 bases left in between. The DNA for the CDR3 is TGTGCCAGCAGTCTGCGAGGGTCGGGCACAGATACGCAGTATTTT. Protein: CASSLRGSGTDTQYF.

This clonotype was detected ten times or more. V gene TRBV10-2 combines with J gene TRBJ2-7; perhaps TRBD2 as D (6 bases). CDR1 and CDR2 from the germline V gene are WSHSY and SAAADI. V gave up 0 bases and J gave up 4 bases, with 10 bases separating them. The length of the CDR3 is 14 residues. In DNA form, the CDR3 reads TGCGCCAGCAGTGAGTCTGGGAGGAATTACGAGCAGTACTTC. Translation: CASSESGRNYEQYF.

This clonotype showed up just a few times. The rearrangement joins TRBV19 to TRBJ2-3; tentatively, D is TRBD1 (6 bases). Trimming cost V 5 bases and J 2 bases, with 11 bases left between them. This CDR3 spans 14 amino acids. Germline loops: CDR1 LNHDA, CDR2 SQIVND (reference sequence). The CDR3 region is CASSDTGSTDTQYF. As DNA, the CDR3 is TGTGCCAGTAGTGACACAGGGTCCACAGATACGCAGTATTTT. The whole variable domain, filled in from reference TRBV19 and TRBJ2-3, reads DGGITQSPKYLFRKEGQNVTLSCEQNLNHDAMYWYRQDPGQGLRLIYYSQIVNDFQKGDIAEGYSVSREKKESFPLTVTSAQKNPTAFYLCASSDTGSTDTQYFGPGTRLTVL.

J is TRBJ2-2 and V is TRBV7-8; D gene uncertain. CDR1 SGHVS and CDR2 FQNEAQ come from the germline V gene. Trimming cost V 1 base and J 8 bases, with 5 bases left between them. This CDR3 is 12 amino acids long. The CDR3 loop reads CASSLVRGELFF. The CDR3 bases are TGTGCCAGCAGCTTAGTCCGTGGGGAGCTGTTTTTT.

The sample holds many counts of this clonotype. The chain employs TRBV20-1 and TRBJ1-2; no clear D gene. CDR3 length: 13 amino acids. CDR1 and CDR2 (germline): DFQATT, SNEGSKA (reference sequence). V was trimmed by 1 base and J by 4 bases, leaving 10 bases between them. CDR3 loop: CSARGPAGYGYTF. As DNA, the CDR3 is TGCAGTGCTAGAGGACCAGCAGGCTATGGCTACACCTTC.

This clonotype was counted at least ten times. The gene calls are TRBV2 and TRBJ1-1, with D unclear. The CDR3 is 14 amino acids. Trimming pared 8 bases from V and 1 base from J, leaving 14 bases between. Germline CDR1 and CDR2: SNHLY and FYNNEI. In nucleotides, the CDR3 is TGTGCCAGCCGATTAGACATTACGAACACTGAAGCTTTCTTT. It translates to CASRLDITNTEAFF. Filled out from reference TRBV2 and TRBJ1-1, the complete variable domain reads EPEVTQTPSHQVTQMGQEVILRCVPISNHLYFYWYRQILGQKVEFLVSFYNNEISEKSEIFDDQFSVERPDGSNFTLKIRSTKLEDSAMYFCASRLDITNTEAFFGQGTRLTVV.

The rearrangement uses TRBV6-5 and TRBJ2-1; 8 nucleotides match TRBD2. V gave up 0 bases and J gave up 6 bases; unmatched junction bases: 7. The CDR3 sequence is 16 residues long. The V gene's germline CDR1 is MNHEY and CDR2 SVGAGI. In nucleotides, the CDR3 is TGTGCCAGCAGTTACTCGATACTAGCGGAAATCAATGAGCAGTTCTTC. Its protein product is CASSYSILAEINEQFF.

This clonotype was seen at least ten times. This chain links TRBV16 with TRBJ2-1; D ambiguous. Germline V CDR1 and CDR2: KGHSY, FQNENV. Trimming removed 0 bases from V and 9 bases from J, with 15 bases in between. The CDR3 covers 15 residues. The CDR3 region has the DNA TGTGCCAGCAGCCAATCGGCCCCCTCATATTTTGAGCAGTTCTTC. Translated, it gives CASSQSAPSYFEQFF.

The chain uses TRBV5-5 and TRBJ1-5; no clear D. Per germline, CDR1 SGHKS and CDR2 YYEKEE (reference sequence). The V end lost 0 bases, the J end lost 3 bases, and 7 bases lay between the germline ends. The CDR3 covers 14 residues. The CDR3 loop reads CASSLGRFNQPQHF. The CDR3 region has the DNA TGTGCCAGCAGCTTGGGACGATTCAATCAGCCCCAGCATTTT.

This clonotype has at least ten counts. This rearrangement joins TRBV6-1 to TRBJ2-2, with 8 bases lining up with TRBD2. CDR1 is MNHNS, CDR2 SASEGT, per germline. The CDR3 is 17 amino acids. V was clipped by 2 bases and J by 1 base; unmatched bases: 6. The DNA for the CDR3 is TGTGCCAGCAGTGAATCAAGAACTAGCGGGAACACCGGGGAGCTGTTTTTT. The encoded protein is CASSESRTSGNTGELFF.

This clonotype has at least ten counts. The V and J genes are TRBV6-1 and TRBJ1-1; no definite D call. The germline V gene has CDR1 MNHNS and CDR2 SASEGT. The V gene lost 5 bases and the J gene lost 7 bases, with 8 bases spanning the gap. The CDR3 is made up of 11 amino acids. The CDR3 DNA reads as TGTGCCAGCAGTCGTAAGGGTGAAGCTTTCTTT. As protein: CASSRKGEAFF.

The chain recombines TRBV12-3 or TRBV12-4 with TRBJ2-2, with 7 positions matching TRBD2. This CDR3 contains 14 residues. V lost 5 bases to trimming and J lost 7 bases; unmatched junction nucleotides: 7. The CDR3 is CASSPRLARGELFF. The CDR3 DNA follows: TGTGCCAGCAGTCCCCGACTAGCTCGCGGGGAGCTGTTTTTT.

The rearrangement links TRBV29-1 to TRBJ2-7, with TRBD2 matching 13 bases. CDR3 size: 16 residues. Per germline, CDR1 SQVTM and CDR2 ANQGSEA. J gave up 2 bases and V 5 bases, and 9 bases lay outside the gene matches. The CDR3 reads CSVSGTSGASAYEQYF. CDR3 sequence (DNA): TGCAGCGTTTCCGGGACTAGCGGGGCCTCTGCCTACGAGCAGTACTTC.

This clonotype came up a few times. This may come from a read error, since a much larger clone is one base off. Likely a read error: the CDR3 ends without its conserved phenylalanine or tryptophan. The chain uses TRBV12-3 or TRBV12-4 and TRBJ1-1, with D possibly being TRBD1 (6 bases). V was clipped by 6 bases and J by 0 bases, with 14 bases between them. This CDR3 has 15 residues. For the CDR3, the DNA is TGTGCCAGCAGCCATCGGAACAGGGTGAACACTGAAGCTTTCCTT. It yields the protein CASSHRNRVNTEAFL.

J is TRBJ2-5 and V is TRBV19; 9 bases are shared with TRBD2. Germline CDR1 is LNHDA and CDR2 is SQIVND (reference sequence). Unmatched junction bases numbered 11, after V lost 7 bases and J lost 5 bases. CDR3 length equals 15 residues. The CDR3 nucleotides read TGTGCCAGTAAACCTAGCGGGAACGTCGGGGAGACCCAGTACTTC. Residues: CASKPSGNVGETQYF.

This clonotype was recorded at least ten times. The V call is TRBV3-1, the J call TRBJ1-2; D unclear. V lost 4 bases, J lost 4 bases, and 13 bases lay in between. Germline V gives CDR1 LGHDT, CDR2 YNNKEL (reference sequence). The CDR3 loop spans 14 amino acids. The CDR3, as DNA: TGTGCCAGCAGCCCCACCTTTGTGGTCTATGGCTACACCTTC. The encoded protein is CASSPTFVVYGYTF. Looking up the rest from reference TRBV3-1 and TRBJ1-2 gives the full variable domain: DTAVSQTPKYLVTQMGNDKSIKCEQNLGHDTMYWYKQDSKKFLKIMFSYNNKELIINETVPNRFSPKSPDKAHLNLHINSLELGDSAVYFCASSPTFVVYGYTFGSGTRLTVV.

This clonotype was counted only a few times. The J gene is TRBJ2-3, the V gene TRBV2; D is unresolved. CDR1 is SNHLY and CDR2 is FYNNEI in the germline V gene. Deletions cut 7 bases from V and 1 base from J, with 12 bases between. The CDR3 runs to 14 residues. The DNA for the CDR3 is TGTGCCAGCATGATAGGTCTCCGCACAGATACGCAGTATTTT. Translation: CASMIGLRTDTQYF.

This clonotype was observed a few times. The chain links TRBV20-1 to TRBJ2-1; possible D gene TRBD2, 6 bases. Trimming removed 0 bases from V and 8 bases from J, with 14 bases in between. The V gene's germline CDR1 is DFQATT and CDR2 SNEGSKA (reference sequence). The CDR3 has 14 amino acids. The DNA for the CDR3 is TGCAGTGCTAGAGACTCGGGACTTCCCCATGAGCAGTTCTTC. Protein sequence: CSARDSGLPHEQFF.